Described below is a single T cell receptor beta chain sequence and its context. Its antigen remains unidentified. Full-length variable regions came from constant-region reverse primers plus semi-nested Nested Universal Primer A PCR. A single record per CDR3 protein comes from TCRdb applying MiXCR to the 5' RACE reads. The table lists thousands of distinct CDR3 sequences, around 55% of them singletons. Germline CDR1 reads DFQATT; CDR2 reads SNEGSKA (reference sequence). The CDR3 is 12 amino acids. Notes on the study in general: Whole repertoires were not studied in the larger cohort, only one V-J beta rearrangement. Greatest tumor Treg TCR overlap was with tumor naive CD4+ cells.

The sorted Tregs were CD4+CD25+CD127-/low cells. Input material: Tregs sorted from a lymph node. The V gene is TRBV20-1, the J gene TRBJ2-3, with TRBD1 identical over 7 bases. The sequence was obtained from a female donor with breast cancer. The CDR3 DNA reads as TGCAGCTCCACAGGGGACCCAGATACGCAGTATTTT. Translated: CSSTGDPDTQYF.